Presented here are 27 T cell receptor beta chains from one specimen sequenced in a study of CD8 T cells in ankylosing spondylitis. Study results and caveats: One TCR beta motif, made up of 7 or 8 highly homologous variants, appeared characteristic of ankylosing spondylitis blood.

TCRdb reanalysed the 5' RACE reads using MiXCR and keeps one entry per CDR3 protein. This table holds approximately 550,000 distinct CDR3 sequences, about 13% found once. For these receptors, no antigen is known. Sequencing was done on a sample of blood, either unsorted or a sorted T cell fraction (not recorded which). These receptors came from a male donor with ankylosing spondylitis.

This clonotype was counted between two and nine times. The chain combines TRBV12-3 or TRBV12-4 with TRBJ1-5; D not resolved. There are 14 residues in the CDR3. V lost 4 bases and J lost 5, with 12 bases in between. The CDR3 DNA is TGTGCCAGCAGTTCTACGACGGGATATCAGCCCCAGCATTTT. It is translated as CASSSTTGYQPQHF.

The table lists this clonotype with a few counts. J is TRBJ2-7 and V is TRBV11-2, with D perhaps TRBD2 (5 bases). The ends were cut back, 3 bases at V and 0 bases at J, with 9 bases in the middle. Germline V gene data show CDR1 as SGHAT and CDR2 as FQNNGV. This CDR3 is built from 14 residues. The DNA of the CDR3 is TGTGCCAGCAGCTTCGGACTGGACTCCTACGAGCAGTACTTC. Amino acid sequence: CASSFGLDSYEQYF.

This clonotype occurred many times. This chain links TRBV11-2 with TRBJ2-1; possibly TRBD1 for D (6 bases). CDR3 length equals 15 residues. Trimming cost V 3 bases and J 8 bases, with 17 bases left between them. In germline, CDR1 is SGHAT, CDR2 FQNNGV. CDR3 sequence (DNA): TGTGCCAGCAGCTTGGATGGGGGCGGGTACTATGAGCAGTTCTTC. This sequence encodes CASSLDGGGYYEQFF.

The CDR3 DNA reads as TGTGCCAGCAGCTTAGTATGGACTAGCGGGCTAAGCACAGATACGCAGTATTTT. Amino acid sequence: CASSLVWTSGLSTDTQYF. The chain combines TRBV11-2 with TRBJ2-3; 11 bases are a match to TRBD2. Germline V CDR1 and CDR2: SGHAT, FQNNGV. V was pared by 1 base and J by 0 bases, with 6 bases of the junction left unmatched. The length of the CDR3 is 18 residues.

This clonotype was recorded at least ten times. This chain joins TRBV2 and TRBJ2-1, with TRBD1 matching 8 bases. The V segment lost 7 bases and the J segment 1 base; nucleotides outside the gene matches: 6. Germline CDR1 is SNHLY and CDR2 is FYNNEI. There are 15 residues in the CDR3. The CDR3 DNA follows: TGTGCCAGCATTGCCGGGACAGGTTCCTACAATGAGCAGTTCTTC. This gives the protein CASIAGTGSYNEQFF.

J is TRBJ1-5 and V is TRBV20-1, with D perhaps TRBD1 (5 bases). Per germline, CDR1 DFQATT and CDR2 SNEGSKA (reference sequence). Deletions cut 0 bases from V and 2 bases from J, with 8 bases between. The CDR3 totals 14 residues. DNA of the CDR3: TGCAGTGCTAGAGAAACAGGCGGCAATCAGCCCCAGCATTTT. It encodes CSARETGGNQPQHF.

This clonotype was detected only a few times. The J gene is TRBJ2-6, the V gene TRBV19; 7 nucleotides line up with TRBD1. The V gene end was trimmed by 4 bases and the J gene end by 0 bases; junction bases not matched to a gene: 6. Germline V gene data show CDR1 as LNHDA and CDR2 as SQIVND (reference sequence). CDR3 length: 17 amino acids. The CDR3 sequence is CASSTQGQLSGANVLTF. The CDR3 DNA is TGTGCCAGTAGTACTCAGGGACAGCTCTCTGGGGCCAACGTCCTGACTTTC.

This clonotype was recorded a few times. V gene TRBV29-1 combines with J gene TRBJ2-7; D is perhaps TRBD1 (5 bases). The CDR3 sequence is 11 residues long. Trimming pared 4 bases from V and 7 bases from J, leaving 11 bases between. In germline, CDR1 is SQVTM, CDR2 ANQGSEA. For the CDR3, the DNA is TGCAGCGTTGTCAAGGGGCGGGAGCAGTACTTC. This codes for CSVVKGREQYF.

The chain links TRBV5-1 to TRBJ2-5, with D unresolved. Trimming stripped 1 base from V and 5 bases from J, with 12 bases between. This CDR3 contains 14 residues. The germline V gene encodes CDR1 SGHRS and CDR2 YFSETQ. The CDR3 here is CASSLLSPEETQYF. In DNA form, the CDR3 reads TGCGCCAGCAGCTTGTTGTCCCCGGAGGAGACCCAGTACTTC.

The chain is built from TRBV5-6 and TRBJ2-2, with D perhaps matching TRBD2 (6 bases). CDR3 length: 16 residues. Germline CDR1 is SGHDT and CDR2 is YYEEEE. V gave up 4 bases and J gave up 3 bases, with 16 bases separating them. CDR3 bases: TGTGCCAGCAGCACCTGGGGCAGGAGGGACACCGGGGAGCTGTTTTTT. Protein: CASSTWGRRDTGELFF.

The chain uses TRBV27 and TRBJ2-1, with D hard to call. The CDR3 consists of 11 residues. Germline CDR1 MNHEY, CDR2 SMNVEV (reference sequence). Between the trimmed V and J ends, which lost 6 bases and 10 bases, there was a span of 10 bases. CDR3 DNA: TGTGCCAGCAGGTTCGGAGAAGAGCAGTTCTTC. It is translated as CASRFGEEQFF.

This clonotype was observed a few times. For the CDR3, the DNA is TGTGCCAGCAGCCAAGGGGCCACTTCCTACAATGAGCAGTTCTTC. Its translation is CASSQGATSYNEQFF. This chain connects TRBV6-1 to TRBJ2-1; D possibly corresponds to TRBD1 (5 bases). This CDR3 comprises 15 residues. Trimming removed 6 bases at V and 1 base at J, with 13 bases between. The germline CDR1 and CDR2 sequences are MNHNS and SASEGT.

This clonotype was counted between two and nine times. The gene calls are TRBV3-1 and TRBJ2-7; D might be TRBD1 or TRBD2, each matching 5 bases. V was shortened by 4 bases and J by 6 bases, with 13 bases between the two germline ends. The CDR3 consists of 13 residues. Germline-derived CDR1 and CDR2 are LGHDT and YNNKEL (reference sequence). The CDR3 loop reads CASSLPGAPEQYF. DNA of the CDR3: TGTGCCAGCAGCCTCCCCGGGGCCCCCGAGCAGTACTTC.

The chain links TRBV6-1 to TRBJ2-3; 10 bases are a match to TRBD2. This CDR3 has 17 residues. Germline trimming cut 3 bases from V and 2 bases from J; bases unmatched to any gene: 8. Germline values: CDR1 MNHNS, CDR2 SASEGT. Written as DNA, the CDR3 is TGTGCCAGCAGTGAGCAAGTAGCGGGGGGACTCACAGATACGCAGTATTTT. Its protein is CASSEQVAGGLTDTQYF.

The CDR3 sequence: CSARGPSALYNEQFF. The CDR3 region has the DNA TGCAGTGCTAGGGGGCCTAGCGCCCTCTACAATGAGCAGTTCTTC. J is TRBJ2-1 and V is TRBV20-1, with D tentatively TRBD2 (6 bases). The CDR3 is 15 residues long. Germline loops: CDR1 DFQATT, CDR2 SNEGSKA (reference sequence). Trimming pared 3 bases from V and 3 bases from J, leaving 15 bases between.

This clonotype showed up just a few times. The chain carries TRBV29-1 and TRBJ2-2; D remains unclear. V lost 7 bases, J lost 1 base, and 13 bases lay in between. The germline gives CDR1 SQVTM, CDR2 ANQGSEA. The CDR3 runs to 14 residues. CDR3: CSANTPGNTGELFF. The CDR3 DNA is TGCAGCGCGAATACCCCAGGGAACACCGGGGAGCTGTTTTTT.

This clonotype came up many times. The J gene is TRBJ2-1, the V gene TRBV7-9, with D tentatively TRBD2 (5 bases). The CDR3 is made up of 14 amino acids. Germline V lookup: CDR1 SEHNR, CDR2 FQNEAQ (reference sequence). V lost 9 bases and J 2 bases, leaving 14 bases between the germline ends. CDR3 sequence reads: CASHDRAAYNEQFF. CDR3 coding DNA: TGTGCCAGTCACGATCGAGCGGCCTACAATGAGCAGTTCTTC.

Ten or more counts support this clonotype. This sequence joins TRBV11-2 and TRBJ2-3; no clear D gene. V lost 5 bases and J lost 0, with 9 bases in between. The CDR3 loop spans 14 amino acids. Germline CDR1 is SGHAT and CDR2 is FQNNGV. The CDR3 DNA sequence: TGTGCCAGCAGCCCAGGTTATAGCACAGATACGCAGTATTTT. It yields the protein CASSPGYSTDTQYF.

The chain has TRBV7-2 and TRBJ2-7; 7 bases line up with TRBD2. The CDR3 is made up of 15 amino acids. Germline V gene data show CDR1 as SGHTA and CDR2 as FQGNSA. The V gene end was trimmed by 1 base and the J gene end by 3 bases; junction bases not matched to a gene: 6. This chain's CDR3 is CASSLGPSGLYEQYV. The CDR3 DNA reads TGTGCCAGCAGCTTAGGTCCTAGCGGCCTCTACGAGCAGTACGTC.

This rearrangement joins TRBV6-5 to TRBJ2-1; tentatively, D is TRBD1 (6 bases). V was clipped by 2 bases and J by 2 bases, with 10 bases between them. This CDR3 contains 15 residues. CDR1 and CDR2 from the germline V gene are MNHEY and SVGAGI. CDR3 coding DNA: TGTGCCAGCAGTTACGGGGGCATGGCCTACAATGAGCAGTTCTTC. As protein: CASSYGGMAYNEQFF.

As DNA, the CDR3 is TGTGCCAGCAGCGTGGACAGCTCCGGATTGACCCAGTACTTC. Translation gives CASSVDSSGLTQYF. The chain is built from TRBV5-6 and TRBJ2-5; TRBD1 is a possible D gene (6 bases). The germline V gene encodes CDR1 SGHDT and CDR2 YYEEEE. The CDR3 is made up of 14 amino acids. Trimming stripped 4 bases from V and 7 bases from J, with 17 bases between.

A few counts support this clonotype. The V gene is TRBV20-1, the J gene TRBJ1-1, with D tentatively TRBD1 (6 bases). The CDR3 is 13 amino acids. CDR1 and CDR2 (germline): DFQATT, SNEGSKA (reference sequence). V dropped 6 bases and J dropped 1 base, with 12 bases sitting between them. This CDR3 is CSAPGQKNTEAFF. In DNA form, the CDR3 reads TGCAGTGCCCCCGGACAGAAGAACACTGAAGCTTTCTTT.

V is TRBV5-1 and J is TRBJ2-1; 8 nucleotides agree with TRBD2. Germline CDR1 is SGHRS and CDR2 is YFSETQ. The CDR3 loop spans 15 amino acids. Trimming at V came to 4 bases and at J to 5 bases, leaving 8 bases not matched to a gene. This chain's CDR3 is CASSPGTSWHNEQFF. CDR3 nucleotides: TGCGCCAGCAGCCCCGGGACTAGTTGGCACAATGAGCAGTTCTTC.

The CDR3 DNA sequence: TGCAGTGCTAGAGACGACAGTTCCTACGAGCAGTACGTC. Protein: CSARDDSSYEQYV. The chain combines TRBV20-1 with TRBJ2-7; maybe TRBD1 (5 bases). V lost 0 bases and J lost 1, with 7 bases in between. Per the germline V gene, CDR1 is DFQATT and CDR2 is SNEGSKA (reference sequence). This CDR3 is built from 13 residues.

The gene calls are TRBV5-1 and TRBJ2-7; 7 nucleotides line up with TRBD1. V lost 5 bases to trimming and J lost 6 bases; unmatched junction nucleotides: 11. Germline V gives CDR1 SGHRS, CDR2 YFSETQ. The CDR3 has 14 residues. CDR3 sequence (DNA): TGCGCCAGCAGTCGCGGACAGGTAGAGAGCGAGCAGTACTTC. Translation: CASSRGQVESEQYF.

This clonotype came up a few times. The chain carries TRBV20-1 and TRBJ2-6; D call uncertain. Germline CDR1 and CDR2: DFQATT and SNEGSKA (reference sequence). Deletions cut 6 bases from V and 2 bases from J, with 11 bases between. The CDR3 is made up of 14 amino acids. Here the CDR3 reads CSAKNRAGANVLTF. In nucleotides, the CDR3 is TGCAGTGCGAAGAATCGCGCTGGGGCCAACGTCCTGACTTTC.

This clonotype appeared a few times. The chain has TRBV4-2 and TRBJ2-4; D is ambiguous. Looked up from germline, CDR1 is LGHNA and CDR2 is YNFKEQ. The CDR3 length is 20 residues. Trimming took 7 bases from V and 0 from J, leaving 28 bases between them. This chain's CDR3 is CASTSGKSRWSRIAKNIQYF. Written as DNA, the CDR3 is TGTGCCAGCACAAGTGGGAAATCTCGTTGGTCAAGGATAGCCAAAAACATTCAGTACTTC.